Below are 2 T cell receptor beta chains sequenced from a single sample in a study of blood T cell repertoires in COVID-19. Produced via immunoSEQ multiplex PCR; TCRdb's table is partial and in-frame only. The repertoire has roughly 150,000 clones, over 75% of them found once; the top ten carry around 3.9%. Sequencing was performed on PBMCs or T cells enriched from blood (not recorded which). Receptors were obtained from a man aged 50 to 60 in a cohort exposed to, infected with or recovered from COVID-19 (not recorded which).

J is TRBJ2-2 and V is TRBV7-8; D may be TRBD2 (6 bases). Germline V gene data show CDR1 as SGHVS and CDR2 as FQNEAQ. CDR3 length: 15 amino acids. V was clipped by 2 bases and J by 1 base, with 8 bases between them. CDR3 sequence reads: CASSLFGGNTGELFF. For the CDR3, the DNA is TGTGCCAGCAGCTTATTCGGGGGGAACACCGGGGAGCTGTTTTTT.

This clone was observed once. The CDR3, as DNA: TGTGCCAGCAGCTGGGACATAAATGGCTACACCTTC. Translation gives CASSWDINGYTF. The genes are TRBV11-2 and TRBJ1-2; tentative D call: TRBD1 (6 bases). The V end was cut by 4 bases, the J end by 6 bases, with 9 bases between. The germline V gene encodes CDR1 SGHAT and CDR2 FQNNGV. The CDR3 covers 12 residues.